Listed below are T cell receptor beta chains from one sample, sequenced in a study of cytomegalovirus exposure and HLA in healthy donors. The data were produced by immunoSEQ multiplex PCR, yet TCRdb's version contains in-frame clones alone and is incomplete. The sample contains some 150,000 clones, roughly 79% of which appear only once. The sample consisted of PBMCs. The receptors were gathered from a man aged 40-50 years in good health and CMV-seropositive. CDR3s include the opening cysteine and the closing phenylalanine or tryptophan.

V | CDR3
TRBV5-1 | CASRAGAGGNQPQHF
TRBV6-4 | CASSAQANTEAFF
TRBV6-6 | CASRSQGAGTDTQYF
TRBV7-8 | CASSALAEGYEQYF
TRBV19 | CASSERTGSNQPQHF
TRBV30 | CAYTRGQGGAFF
TRBV7-8 | CASSSRVGGRTEGYTF
TRBV4-1 | CASSQKQGAESYEQYF
TRBV5-1 | CASSPGTGGTEAFF
TRBV10-3 | CAITWGELYEQYF
TRBV28 | CASSPSGGGYEQYF
TRBV29-1 | CSVEFPGGEKLFF
TRBV27 | CASSLDRPIPTDTQYF
TRBV29-1 | CSVSREYNQETQYF
TRBV7-8 | CASSPAGGATEAFF
TRBV11-2 | CASSSGSGLAGGNEQFF
TRBV5-1 | CASSARDGSSYNSPLHF
TRBV11-1 | CASSLQGMNTEAFF
TRBV2 | CASSDVGGGSQPQHF
TRBV11-2 | CASSLGGGLGETQYF
TRBV6-1 | CASRQGSNQPQHF
TRBV9 | CASSVPSGNEQFF
TRBV11-2 | CASSLSKGANYGYTF
TRBV5-6 | CASSLSLHEQYF
TRBV6-1 | CASSEAMGGTLGAFF
TRBV28 | CASWGTQEAFF
TRBV4-2 | CASSQDQGDRGYEQYF
TRBV5-6 | CASSPLSGSSETQYF
TRBV11-2 | CASSLGRLPVETQYF
TRBV5-4 | CAGAGGPVETQYF
TRBV5-1 | CASSRTGSYNEQFF
TRBV7-9 | CASTLTGAGELFF
TRBV10-3 | CAISEGEGSPTNQPQHF
TRBV6-1 | CASSEIWEGQPQHF
TRBV2 | CASGLLQETQYF
TRBV6-6 | CASRVSGGYQETQYF
TRBV7-3 | CASSPPPGHHYEQYF
TRBV19 | CASSIVFQETQYF
TRBV5-1 | CASSLWGEATGYTF
TRBV5-1 | CASSESTGSSYNEQFF
TRBV7-6 | CASSLATQAPGYGYTF
TRBV6-6 | CASSSGQGSPLHF
TRBV10-2 | CASSRLSGSGKDTQYF
TRBV5-8 | CASSLISVTRGYGYTF
TRBV7-9 | CASSRGLRQVVDEQYF
TRBV11-3 | CASSLAGGHPGLALHF
TRBV9 | CASSGRDSSYEQYF
TRBV19 | CASMMRGEGGTEAFF
TRBV19 | CASEGTSGAKTQYF
TRBV7-2 | CASSLYAGNTIYF
TRBV5-1 | CASSLGTSGTIEQYF
TRBV5-4 | CASSRARQGMEETQYF
TRBV7-8 | CASSLIQGEQYF
TRBV6-5 | CASSSAGTGLSPLHF